This T cell receptor (beta chain) was documented in a study of T cell responses to AZD1222 COVID-19 vaccine. Method: immunoSEQ multiplex PCR; TCRdb's copy keeps in-frame clones and lacks some. Of approximately 94,000 clones in the sample, about 87% were seen once. The germline gives CDR1 SGHRS, CDR2 YFSETQ. The V end lost 1 base, the J end lost 5 bases, and 12 bases lay between the germline ends. The CDR3 contains 14 residues. The chain combines TRBV5-1 with TRBJ1-1; TRBD1 might be the D (5 bases). The origin of this receptor is an adult in good health. This material consisted of peripheral blood, taken on day 0 of MenACWY control vaccination. CDR3 sequence reads: CASSLQGKGTEAFF. CDR3 nucleotide sequence: TGCGCCAGCAGCTTGCAGGGTAAAGGGACTGAAGCTTTCTTT.